This TCR beta chain was found in a study of blood T cells in healthy people across ages. A sample-barcoded 5' primer and a J-beta primer mix were used in a second PCR of about 6 to 12 cycles. TCRdb used MiXCR to reprocess the 5' RACE reads, holding one entry per CDR3 protein. The sample has hundreds of thousands of distinct CDR3 sequences, 24% seen once; the top ten hold 7.5% to 9%. This clonotype was detected a few times. Trimming left V 5 bases short and J 4 bases short, with 11 bases between. CDR3 size: 13 residues. Germline V gene sequence: CDR1 SGHAT, CDR2 FQNNGV. The sample was also reused in another study, on T cells of mothers and their children. That source adds: There were over 9.5 million TCR beta CDR3 reads from each mother and about 3 million from each child. Whether related or unrelated, pairs show similar shaping of TCR recombination output by thymic selection.

V is TRBV11-2 and J is TRBJ1-1, with D unresolved. The source of this sequence is a boy aged 10-17 years in good health. The sample consisted of blood. CDR3 nucleotide sequence: TGTGCCAGCAGCCCCTACGGCCCCACTGAAGCTTTCTTT. Translated, it gives CASSPYGPTEAFF.